This T cell receptor beta chain emerged from a study of T cell changes during pregnancy in multiple sclerosis. Using immunoSEQ multiplex PCR, the repertoire was profiled, and TCRdb retains in-frame clones only, with some absent. The sample lists approximately 50,000 clones, 90% to 95% occurring once. Germline V gene lookup returns CDR1 MNHNS and CDR2 SASEGT. Trimming left V 7 bases short and J 2 bases short, with 14 bases between. The CDR3 spans 14 residues. This receptor was identified in a female donor with multiple sclerosis, enrolled in a pregnancy study. J is TRBJ1-2 and V is TRBV6-1, with D perhaps TRBD1 (5 bases). Here the sequenced sample was CD4+ T cells from peripheral blood mononuclear cells, taken after pregnancy. The CDR3 here is CASTPGVGNYGYTF. CDR3 DNA sequence: TGTGCCAGCACCCCGGGGGTGGGGAACTATGGCTACACCTTC.